This T cell receptor beta chain was captured by sequencing in a study of radiotherapy plus CTLA-4 blockade in lung cancer. Lung cancer patients with chemo-refractory metastatic non-small-cell disease were given focal radiation plus CTLA-4 blockade with ipilimumab. In the case of this clone: What it binds is unknown.

Clones were read by immunoSEQ multiplex PCR, and TCRdb kept only the in-frame ones, dropping some. The profile shows some 64,000 clones, roughly 76% of them singletons. General study results and limits: Clones of tumor-derived TCRs expanded in blood after radiotherapy plus ipilimumab.

Germline V gene sequence: CDR1 LGHNA, CDR2 YNFKEQ. This CDR3 comprises 14 residues. Trimming pared 5 bases from V and 5 bases from J, leaving 12 bases between. The sequencing used peripheral blood, collected from a patient treated with radiotherapy plus ipilimumab. This chain connects TRBV4-2 to TRBJ2-2; D may be TRBD2 (5 bases). This clonotype was obtained from a human donor with non-small cell lung cancer whose response to radiotherapy plus ipilimumab could not be evaluated. Some clones in this sample may be carry-over from other donors' samples. CDR3 region: CASSYRTGTGELFF. The CDR3 region has the DNA TGTGCCAGCAGCTACCGGACTGGAACCGGGGAGCTGTTTTTT.